A selection of T cell receptor beta chains follows, all from one sample in a study of shared clonotypes between healthy human individuals. Sequencing was performed with immunoSEQ multiplex PCR; in TCRdb, only in-frame clones are kept and a portion is missing. The sample has 1,400,000 or so clones, approximately 98.5% seen once. The sample comprised naive CD4+ T cells sorted from blood. All receptors come from a man under 40 in good health. CDR3s include the opening cysteine and the closing phenylalanine or tryptophan. Each record gives: V gene, CDR3 length, clone size, D gene, J gene, CDR3 DNA, CDR3 protein. The D gene is left open where the match is weak. Clone size is shown for a subset of rows, as once, few, many or a class of expanded clone.

TRBV5-6	13	NA	NA	TRBJ2-7	TGTGCCAGCCGTCCCCGGGTGGCGACGGAGCAGTACTTC	CASRPRVATEQYF
TRBV5-6	16	NA	NA	TRBJ2-3	TGTGCCAGCAGTTTCGCTGCCGGGTCCGGCACAGATACGCAGTATTTT	CASSFAAGSGTDTQYF
TRBV29-1	13	NA	NA	TRBJ2-7	TGCAGCGTCCATCCCGACAGTTCCTACGAGCAGTACTTC	CSVHPDSSYEQYF
TRBV2	13	NA	NA	TRBJ2-5	TGTGCCAGCAGTGGGTCTAGCCAAGAGACCCAGTACTTC	CASSGSSQETQYF
TRBV7-3	16	NA	NA	TRBJ2-1	TGTGCCAGCAGCTCTCCCGGGCCCGGGGTAGGGAATGAGCAGTTCTTC	CASSSPGPGVGNEQFF
TRBV29-1	15	NA	NA	TRBJ2-2	TGCAGCGTCCTAGGGCTAAGAGGGAACACCGGGGAGCTGTTTTTT	CSVLGLRGNTGELFF
TRBV10-3	11	NA	TRBD2	TRBJ2-1	TGTGCCACCCAAGGACTAGCCCTTCAGTTCTTC	CATQGLALQFF
TRBV14	19	NA	NA	TRBJ1-1	TGTGCCAGCAGCCAAGATCTTTTGTTTGATCTTGGGGGCCCCACTGAAGCTTTCTTT	CASSQDLLFDLGGPTEAFF
TRBV28	13	NA	NA	TRBJ2-7	TGTGCCAGCAGGGCTCAAAGCACCTACGAGCAGTACTTC	CASRAQSTYEQYF
TRBV9	15	NA	NA	TRBJ1-5	TGTGCCAGCAGCGTAAGGGGGGATAGCAATCAGCCCCAGCATTTT	CASSVRGDSNQPQHF
TRBV9	15	once	NA	TRBJ2-7	TGTGCCAGCAGCCAATTACCCACATCTGGGAACGAGCAGTACTTC	CASSQLPTSGNEQYF
TRBV10-3	16	NA	TRBD2	TRBJ2-3	TGTGCCATCAGTGAGTCCGGGAGGGCATTGACAGATACGCAGTATTTT	CAISESGRALTDTQYF
TRBV28	16	NA	NA	TRBJ2-5	TGTGCCAGCAGTTTTGGGGGGGCCGGGACCGAATTACCCAGCTACTTC	CASSFGGAGTELPSYF
TRBV5-1	13	NA	NA	TRBJ1-3	TGCGCCAGCAGCAGGGACGGGACTGACACCATATATTTT	CASSRDGTDTIYF
TRBV7-9	16	NA	TRBD2	TRBJ2-1	TGTGCCAGCAGGAAGTTGGGGCTAGCGGGTAACAATGAGCAGTTCTTC	CASRKLGLAGNNEQFF
TRBV10-2	15	NA	TRBD2	TRBJ2-1	TGCGCCAGCAGTGGAACTAGCGGGAACTACAATGAGCAGTTCTTC	CASSGTSGNYNEQFF
TRBV7-9	14	NA	NA	TRBJ2-5	TGTGCCAGCAGCTTCACAGGGTTGGGAGAGACCCAGTACTTC	CASSFTGLGETQYF
TRBV28	15	once	NA	TRBJ1-2	TGTGCCAGCAGTTTGGGTGGGGGCAGTTCCTATGGCTACACCTTC	CASSLGGGSSYGYTF
TRBV5-1	17	once	TRBD1	TRBJ2-2	TGCGCCAGCAGCCCAATCCATCTCCAGGGGGCGACCGGGGAGCTGTTTTTT	CASSPIHLQGATGELFF
TRBV7-9	15	NA	TRBD1	TRBJ2-3	TGTGCCAGCACGACGGGACAGGGGAGCACAGATACGCAGTATTTT	CASTTGQGSTDTQYF
TRBV10-3	15	NA	TRBD1	TRBJ2-7	TGTGCCATCAGAGGACAGGGGTCACAAGACTACGAGCAGTACTTC	CAIRGQGSQDYEQYF
TRBV14	14	NA	NA	TRBJ2-1	TGTGCCAGCAGCCAAGAAGGCTGGAACAATGAGCAGTTCTTC	CASSQEGWNNEQFF
TRBV6-1	13	once	NA	TRBJ2-1	TGTGCCAGCAGTGGCCGCTACCGGGATGAGCAGTTCTTC	CASSGRYRDEQFF
TRBV7-9	16	NA	NA	TRBJ1-3	TGTGCCAGGAGCGGAGTGTCGGGACACTCTGGAAACACCATATATTTT	CARSGVSGHSGNTIYF
TRBV18	15	NA	TRBD1	TRBJ1-1	TGTGCCAGCTCACCCCGACAGGGAATGAACACTGAAGCTTTCTTT	CASSPRQGMNTEAFF
TRBV6-4	13	NA	NA	TRBJ1-5	TGTGCCAGCAGTGACGAGGGAGGTCAGCCCCAGCATTTT	CASSDEGGQPQHF
TRBV19	16	NA	TRBD1	TRBJ1-2	TGTGCCAGTAGTATACCACAGGGGGCCCTTAACTATGGCTACACCTTC	CASSIPQGALNYGYTF
TRBV7-2	12	NA	NA	TRBJ1-1	TGTGCCAGCAGCTTAGGAGTGCTTGAAGCTTTCTTT	CASSLGVLEAFF
TRBV5-1	14	NA	NA	TRBJ2-5	TGCGCCAGCAGCCCCGGGCCGACCCAAGAGACCCAGTACTTC	CASSPGPTQETQYF
TRBV27	13	NA	NA	TRBJ2-7	TGTGCCAGCAGTTTTATAAAACGCGACGAGCAGTACTTC	CASSFIKRDEQYF
TRBV2	13	NA	NA	TRBJ2-1	TGTGCCAGCAGTAGTGAGTCGGGCAATGAGCAGTTCTTC	CASSSESGNEQFF
TRBV4-1	14	NA	NA	TRBJ2-3	TGCGCCAGCAGCCAAGGATCTGGCACAGATACGCAGTATTTT	CASSQGSGTDTQYF
TRBV7-9	17	NA	TRBD2	TRBJ2-3	TGTGCCAGCAGCTTATGGCTAGCGGGAGCAGTCACAGATACGCAGTATTTT	CASSLWLAGAVTDTQYF
TRBV4-3	16	NA	NA	TRBJ2-7	TGCGCCAGCGCGCAAGCCCCCGGGACATCTCCCTACGAGCAGTACTTC	CASAQAPGTSPYEQYF
TRBV18	15	NA	NA	TRBJ2-5	TGTGCCAGCTCGCAGCGAGGGGGGCGCGGTGAGACCCAGTACTTC	CASSQRGGRGETQYF
TRBV28	20	NA	TRBD2	TRBJ2-7	TGTGCCAGCAGAAACCACAGGTCAGGTGGACTAGCGGGAGGACCTTCCGAGCAGTACTTC	CASRNHRSGGLAGGPSEQYF
TRBV7-9	15	NA	TRBD1	TRBJ2-3	TGTGCCAGCAGCTTTCGGGACAGGGGGGCAGATACGCAGTATTTT	CASSFRDRGADTQYF
TRBV7-6	14	NA	TRBD1	TRBJ1-1	TGTGCCAGCAGCCCCGGGACAGGAAACTCGGGAGCTTTCTTT	CASSPGTGNSGAFF
TRBV7-2	11	NA	NA	TRBJ1-1	TGTGCGTCAAAGTGGAACACTGAAGCTTTCTTT	CASKWNTEAFF
TRBV6-5	11	NA	NA	TRBJ2-5	TGTGCCAGCAGCACAGGGGAGACCCAGTACTTC	CASSTGETQYF
TRBV13	12	NA	NA	TRBJ2-7	TGTGCCAGCCAGGGCAGGAACTACGAGCAGTACTTC	CASQGRNYEQYF
TRBV28	14	once	NA	TRBJ1-5	TGTGCCAGCAGTTTAGTCAGTAGCAATCAGCCCCAGCATTTT	CASSLVSSNQPQHF
TRBV11-2	15	NA	NA	TRBJ2-3	TGTGCCAGCAGCACCCTGCGGCATAGCACAGATACGCAGTATTTT	CASSTLRHSTDTQYF
TRBV11-3	17	NA	NA	TRBJ2-1	TGTGCCAGCAGCTTAGGAATCATAAGCAGCTCCTACAATGAGCAGTTCTTC	CASSLGIISSSYNEQFF